The entry below describes one T cell receptor (beta chain). There is no known antigen for this receptor. Qualities for individual bases were not recorded, and no much larger clone is one base off. In light of the paper, this sample's time point label describes: baseline before first vaccination. The treatment or condition label on this specimen signifies: meningococcal conjugate vaccine given as trial control. Vaccinee samples came from UK trials COV001 and COV002, including a single-blind randomized controlled phase 2/3 trial of AZD1222 (ChAdOx1 nCoV-19) in healthy adults. For TCRbeta chain sequencing, PBMC samples were collected from trial participants at day 0 and at day 28 after the second dose. The CDR3 regions of human TCRbeta chains were analyzed by immunosequencing. Processing in the source paper ran as follows. TCRs in the repertoires were compared against a reference library of SARS-CoV-2-specific TCRs that had been generated with the MIRA antigen-specificity platform. Breadth was defined as the fraction of unique TCRs that were SARS-CoV-2-associated. Depth was defined as the fraction of total T cells that were SARS-CoV-2-associated. Using the MIRA data, each spike-specific TCR was assigned both to the spike region to which the TCR was reactive and to a CD4 or CD8 class. Log10-transformed breadth and depth values were compared by one-way ANOVA with Sidak's multiple comparisons tests. TCRdb stores this immuneACCESS table with in-frame sequences only. Part of the clones is absent; in the studies checked, under half of the shortfall reflects unresolved V genes, and no reason is known for the rest. V, J and clone size were drawn from that table, and D and trimming were deduced from the DNA. The sample table holds about 83,000 clones, of which 80% to 95% were seen once. Clones ranked in the top ten supply less than 5.5% of the sample.

The data were taken from a study of T cell responses to AZD1222 COVID-19 vaccine (dated by TCRdb to the early 2020s). Regarding the research as a whole: A total of 233 trial participants underwent TCR sequencing, of whom nearly 210 received two doses of AZD1222 and about 26 received two doses of the MenACWY control vaccine. Trial participants were enrolled by age into subgroups of 18-55, 56-69 and 70-plus years, and around 140, 26 and 57 TCR-sequenced participants, respectively, were included in these subgroups.

The CDR3 starts with the cysteine, ends with the phenylalanine, and has 15 residues. Only CDR3 DNA remains: 45 bases, in frame from the first base. The junction carries 19 bases between V and J, which are trimmed by 1 base and 8 bases respectively. As encoded in the germline V gene (reference sequence), CDR1 is GTSNPN while CDR2 is SVGIG. The paper as a whole reports these results and caveats: In the small 56-69-year group, the increase in depth fell short of significance, most likely because of low power. Reportedly, almost half of the unique spike-specific TCRs recognized epitopes lying outside the regions that are mutated in the B.1.351 and B.1.1.7 variants. Conclusions about previously exposed vaccinees are limited, since just a handful of AZD1222 recipients were seropositive for SARS-CoV-2 at baseline. The vaccine-associated CD4 TCRs covered the entire spike protein, and the dominant responses fell in regions 160-218 and 743-854. A significant rise in spike-specific TCR breadth and depth was observed after two AZD1222 doses relative to day 0 and relative to MenACWY recipients. Participants were mostly white British and included more females than males, and it was suggested by the authors that clonal diversity may have been underestimated. Because no samples from the day 14 peak response were available, repertoires could be characterized only after the peak T cell response.

The sequencing here drew on peripheral blood, taken on day 0 of MenACWY control vaccination. This chain is built from TRBV30 and TRBJ2-3; the D element might be TRBD1 or TRBD2, as each aligns at 6 bases. The TCR sequence derives from an adult in good health. The DNA is TGTGCCTGGAGTGGAGGGGGGACTCAGAAGGGTACGCAGTATTTT. Translated, this gives CAWSGGGTQKGTQYF.